This T cell receptor (beta chain) originates from a study of T cell responses to AZD1222 COVID-19 vaccine. TCRdb's copy holds only in-frame clones and misses some; the assay was immunoSEQ multiplex PCR. The sample lists about 150,000 clones; about nine tenths were seen once. Regarding the study as a whole: A mostly white British donor set with more females was recruited, and clonal diversity was possibly underestimated. Baseline seropositivity occurred in only a handful of AZD1222 recipients. Along spike, vaccine-associated CD4 TCRs were found throughout, with dominance at 160-218 and 743-854. A rise in Spike-specific TCR breadth and depth followed two AZD1222 doses.

As concerns this clone: Its antigen is undetermined.

The TCR sequence derives from an adult who received the AZD1222 COVID-19 vaccine. The specimen comprised peripheral blood, sampled 28 days after the second AZD1222 dose.

In nucleotides, the CDR3 is TGTGCCAGCAGCGTAGGCTGGACAGGGGGCATCTATGGCTACACCTTC. Protein sequence: CASSVGWTGGIYGYTF. V is TRBV9 and J is TRBJ1-2, with 11 bases that match TRBD1. J gave up 4 bases and V 0 bases, and 5 bases lay outside the gene matches. Germline loops: CDR1 SGDLS, CDR2 YYNGEE. This CDR3 is built from 16 residues.